This passage covers 12 T cell receptor beta chains from one sample sequenced in a study of blood T cell repertoires in COVID-19. Using immunoSEQ multiplex PCR, the repertoire was profiled, and TCRdb retains in-frame clones only, with some absent. The sample holds about 120,000 clones, roughly 76% seen once. Sequencing used peripheral blood. Every receptor here comes from a human donor in a cohort sampled during active COVID-19.

The chain couples TRBV6-6 to TRBJ2-1, with 10 bases aligning to TRBD2. The junction had 4 bases not matched to a gene; V was cut back by 0 bases and J by 8 bases. The CDR3 runs 15 residues. The germline V gene has CDR1 MNHNY and CDR2 SVGAGI (reference sequence). The CDR3: CASSYSALAGDEQFF. The CDR3 DNA reads as TGTGCCAGCAGTTACTCGGCCCTAGCGGGAGATGAGCAGTTCTTC.

This chain connects TRBV7-2 to TRBJ2-1; 7 nucleotides agree with TRBD2. The CDR3 runs 15 residues. The germline V gene encodes CDR1 SGHTA and CDR2 FQGNSA. Trimming took 5 bases from V and 10 from J; bases not matched to a gene: 14. The CDR3 protein is CASSLTFTRSGEQFF. The CDR3 nucleotides read TGTGCCAGCAGCCTCACATTCACCCGTAGCGGGGAGCAGTTCTTC.

This clone is a singleton in its sample. V and J are TRBV6-2 or TRBV6-3 and TRBJ1-5; D possibly corresponds to TRBD1 (5 bases). Germline loops: CDR1 MNHEY, CDR2 SVGEGT. The CDR3 is 16 residues long. Trimming removed 5 bases from V and 0 bases from J, with 14 bases in between. The CDR3, as DNA: TGTGCCAGCAGTACGCCAGGGAAAATTAGCAATCAGCCCCAGCATTTT. Protein product: CASSTPGKISNQPQHF.

The gene calls are TRBV3-1 (or the pseudogene TRBV3-2) and TRBJ1-2; D might be TRBD1 (6 bases). This CDR3 region has 14 residues. Germline-derived CDR1 and CDR2 are LGHDT and YNNKEL (reference sequence). Deletions cut 3 bases from V and 8 bases from J, with 16 bases between. The CDR3 is CASSHQGQLVGYTF. The CDR3 nucleotides are TGTGCCAGCAGCCACCAGGGGCAACTAGTGGGCTACACCTTC.

DNA of the CDR3: TGTGCCAGCCTTGGGACTCTTACAGATACGCAGTATTTT. Translation gives CASLGTLTDTQYF. V is TRBV6-5 and J is TRBJ2-3, with D perhaps matching TRBD2 (6 bases). V shed 8 bases and J shed 3 bases, with 12 bases lying between them. Germline lookup yields CDR1 MNHEY and CDR2 SVGAGI. This CDR3 has 13 residues.

The chain links TRBV27 to TRBJ2-2; tentatively, D is TRBD2 (5 bases). V was pared by 9 bases and J by 7 bases, with 15 bases between. There are 13 residues in the CDR3. CDR1 and CDR2 (germline): MNHEY, SMNVEV (reference sequence). The CDR3 coding sequence is TGTGCCAGTAGCGTTGGGTCCTACGGGGAGCTGTTTTTT. As protein: CASSVGSYGELFF.

The rearrangement uses TRBV6-2 or TRBV6-3 and TRBJ1-1; 8 positions agree with TRBD1. CDR3 size: 14 residues. Losses at the gene ends were 6 bases for V and 2 bases for J; bases not matched to a gene: 5. The V gene's germline CDR1 is MNHEY and CDR2 SVGEGT. The CDR3 protein is CASRYGTGNTEAFF. As DNA, the CDR3 is TGTGCCAGCAGGTACGGGACAGGCAACACTGAAGCTTTCTTT.

The chain combines TRBV10-3 with TRBJ1-2; 8 bases align to TRBD1. Germline V gene sequence: CDR1 ENHRY, CDR2 SYGVKD. The CDR3 runs 14 residues. The ends lost 4 bases at V and 4 bases at J; junction bases unmatched: 5. The CDR3 nucleotides read TGTGCCATCAGTGTGGACAGGGATGGCTATGGCTACACCTTC. Protein sequence: CAISVDRDGYGYTF.

This clone was seen only a few times. The rearrangement uses TRBV13 and TRBJ1-6, with D uncertain. Germline V gene data show CDR1 as PRHDT and CDR2 as FYEKMQ (reference sequence). The CDR3 length is 13 residues. V was shortened by 6 bases and J by 15 bases, with 18 bases between the two germline ends. CDR3 DNA sequence: TGTGCCAGCAGATCATACCGGGATACCGACCTCCACTTT. Residues: CASRSYRDTDLHF.

V gene TRBV28 combines with J gene TRBJ1-5, with D possibly matching TRBD1 (5 bases). Trimming took off 2 bases at V and 9 bases at J, with 14 bases between the two ends. Germline values: CDR1 MDHEN, CDR2 SYDVKM. This CDR3 comprises 14 residues. CDR3 coding DNA: TGTGCCAGCAGTTTAGGGACGGTGGGGGGGCCCCAGCATTTT. This sequence encodes CASSLGTVGGPQHF.

The chain is built from TRBV6-4 and TRBJ1-1, with TRBD1 matching over 7 bases. Unmatched junction bases numbered 1, after V lost 2 bases and J lost 4 bases. This CDR3 is built from 13 residues. Germline assignment: CDR1 MRHNA and CDR2 SNTAGT. The CDR3 loop is CASSDRGPTEAFF. CDR3 sequence (DNA): TGTGCCAGCAGTGACAGGGGGCCCACTGAAGCTTTCTTT.

This chain links TRBV30 with TRBJ1-6; the D is unclear. This CDR3 comprises 11 residues. The V end lost 0 bases, the J end lost 10 bases, and 4 bases lay between the germline ends. The germline V gene encodes CDR1 GTSNPN and CDR2 SVGIG (reference sequence). The CDR3 region is CAWSVLSPLHF. The CDR3 nucleotides are TGTGCCTGGAGTGTATTATCACCCCTCCACTTT.